The 24 T cell receptor beta chains in this list originate from one sample, sequenced in a study of blood T cell repertoires in COVID-19. Using immunoSEQ multiplex PCR, the repertoire was profiled, and TCRdb retains in-frame clones only, with some absent. The sample carries approximately 500,000 clones, 85% to 90% recorded once. The sequencing sample was made of peripheral blood. The receptor set was obtained from a woman aged 50 to 60 with COVID-19, enrolled during active disease.

The CDR3 protein is CASSPSGEETQYF. The CDR3 DNA follows: TGTGCCAGCTCACCGTCAGGGGAAGAGACCCAGTACTTC. The chain employs TRBV18 and TRBJ2-5; TRBD1 is a possible D gene (6 bases). The CDR3 consists of 13 residues. In germline, CDR1 is KGHSH, CDR2 LQKENI. V lost 3 bases to trimming and J lost 3 bases, with 8 bases between them.

The gene calls are TRBV27 and TRBJ2-7; 9 bases are a match to TRBD1. Germline CDR1 is MNHEY and CDR2 is SMNVEV (reference sequence). V dropped 4 bases and J dropped 5; count of bases not matched to a gene: 3. CDR3 length: 13 amino acids. CDR3 DNA: TGTGCCAGCAGTTCACAGGGGGCGGACGAGCAGTACTTC. It is translated as CASSSQGADEQYF.

The chain has TRBV28 and TRBJ1-2; 10 nucleotides line up with TRBD1. Germline-derived CDR1 and CDR2 are MDHEN and SYDVKM. Trimming cost V 5 bases and J 3 bases; bases outside gene matches: 3. CDR3 length: 14 residues. CDR3 DNA sequence: TGTGCCAGCAGTCAGACAGGGGGCGACTATGGCTACACCTTC. Its translation: CASSQTGGDYGYTF.

The rearrangement joins TRBV27 to TRBJ1-5, with 7 bases fitting TRBD1. This CDR3 is 16 amino acids long. Per germline, CDR1 MNHEY and CDR2 SMNVEV (reference sequence). V was pared by 1 base and J by 4 bases, with 7 bases of the junction left unmatched. The CDR3 DNA sequence: TGTGCCAGCAGTTTATTCGGACAGGTCCGTAATCAGCCCCAGCATTTT. The encoded protein is CASSLFGQVRNQPQHF.

As for this clone: Other DNA sequences within the sample encode an identical CDR3. The chain links TRBV5-1 to TRBJ1-1; possible D gene TRBD1, 5 bases. Germline CDR1 SGHRS, CDR2 YFSETQ. CDR3 length: 13 amino acids. Trimming left V 7 bases short and J 2 bases short, with 12 bases between. For the CDR3, the DNA is TGCGCCAGCTCGGACAATCGAAACACTGAAGCTTTCTTT. The encoded protein is CASSDNRNTEAFF.

This rearrangement joins TRBV6-5 to TRBJ2-7, with TRBD1 matching over 7 bases. Trimming removed 2 bases from V and 0 bases from J; junction bases left unmatched: 4. Germline lookup yields CDR1 MNHEY and CDR2 SVGAGI. This CDR3 comprises 15 residues. The CDR3 DNA follows: TGTGCCAGCAGTTACGGCAGGGGGAGCTCCTACGAGCAGTACTTC. Translation: CASSYGRGSSYEQYF.

This sequence joins TRBV6-5 and TRBJ2-2; 8 bases align to TRBD2. Losses at the gene ends were 8 bases for V and 11 bases for J; bases not matched to a gene: 13. The CDR3 sequence is 14 residues long. CDR1 and CDR2 from the germline V gene are MNHEY and SVGAGI. CDR3 sequence reads: CASARGRGVPELFF. CDR3 sequence (DNA): TGTGCCAGCGCCCGGGGGCGGGGGGTACCTGAGCTGTTTTTT.

This chain links TRBV4-1 with TRBJ2-7, with 9 nucleotides matching TRBD1. Germline V gene sequence: CDR1 MGHRA, CDR2 YSYEKL. After removal of 0 bases from V and 3 bases from J, the junction contained 9 bases not matched to a gene. The CDR3 extends over 17 amino acids. In nucleotides, the CDR3 is TGCGCCAGCAGCCAAGATCTGGGACAGGGTCCTTTCTACGAGCAGTACTTC. Amino acids: CASSQDLGQGPFYEQYF.

The rearrangement uses TRBV10-3 and TRBJ1-6; weak D call: TRBD1 (6 bases). The CDR3 runs 15 residues. The germline V gene encodes CDR1 ENHRY and CDR2 SYGVKD. V was trimmed by 0 bases and J by 5 bases, leaving 8 bases between them. The CDR3 protein is CAISESRTDNSPLHF. The CDR3 DNA is TGTGCCATCAGTGAGTCGAGGACAGATAATTCACCCCTCCACTTT.

In its sample, this clone was seen once. Additional DNA sequences in this sample encode the identical CDR3. This chain links TRBV5-1 with TRBJ2-7; 10 bases align to TRBD2. Losses at the gene ends were 5 bases for V and 1 base for J; bases not matched to a gene: 3. This CDR3 comprises 14 residues. The germline V gene encodes CDR1 SGHRS and CDR2 YFSETQ. The CDR3 bases are TGCGCCAGCAGTTTGACTAGCGGGTCCTACGAGCAGTACTTC. Its protein is CASSLTSGSYEQYF.

This clone came up a few times. In the same sample, other DNA sequences code for this CDR3. This chain uses TRBV5-4 with TRBJ1-2; D possibly corresponds to TRBD1 (6 bases). Between the trimmed V and J ends, which lost 4 bases and 2 bases, there was a span of 9 bases. Germline V gene data show CDR1 as SGHNT and CDR2 as YYREEE (reference sequence). This CDR3 region has 13 residues. The CDR3 DNA reads TGTGCCAGCAGCCCGGACAGAAACTATGGCTACACCTTC. It encodes CASSPDRNYGYTF.

The sample holds one count of this clone. J is TRBJ1-4 and V is TRBV5-1; D gene uncertain. V gave up 2 bases and J gave up 4 bases, with 12 bases separating them. This CDR3 has 15 residues. Per germline, CDR1 SGHRS and CDR2 YFSETQ. The CDR3 sequence is CASSFGYSRNEKLFF. The DNA for the CDR3 is TGCGCCAGCAGCTTTGGTTACAGCCGTAATGAAAAACTGTTTTTT. The whole variable domain, remainder taken from reference TRBV5-1 and TRBJ1-4, is KAGVTQTPRYLIKTRGQQVTLSCSPISGHRSVSWYQQTPGQGLQFLFEYFSETQRNKGNFPGRFSGRQFSNSRSEMNVSTLELGDSALYLCASSFGYSRNEKLFFGSGTQLSVL.

This sequence joins TRBV2 and TRBJ2-3; 10 positions agree with TRBD2. Germline CDR1 is SNHLY and CDR2 is FYNNEI. The junction had 3 bases not matched to a gene; V was cut back by 1 base and J by 5 bases. This CDR3 region has 15 residues. CDR3 amino acids: CASSEGTSGIDTQYF. CDR3 nucleotide sequence: TGTGCCAGCAGTGAAGGGACTAGCGGTATAGATACGCAGTATTTT. The whole variable domain, remainder taken from reference TRBV2 and TRBJ2-3, is EPEVTQTPSHQVTQMGQEVILRCVPISNHLYFYWYRQILGQKVEFLVSFYNNEISEKSEIFDDQFSVERPDGSNFTLKIRSTKLEDSAMYFCASSEGTSGIDTQYFGPGTRLTVL.

The rearrangement uses TRBV24-1 and TRBJ2-6; 7 nucleotides agree with TRBD1. The germline CDR1 and CDR2 sequences are KGHDR and SFDVKD. The V and J ends lost 4 bases and 5 bases, in that order; junction bases with no gene match: 7. CDR3 length: 16 residues. The CDR3 loop is CATSEHGQERANVLTF. CDR3 nucleotide sequence: TGTGCCACCAGTGAACATGGACAGGAGAGGGCCAACGTCCTGACTTTC.

This clone occurred once. This rearrangement joins TRBV25-1 to TRBJ1-6, with TRBD1 matching 7 bases. The CDR3 consists of 12 residues. Trimming removed 8 bases from V and 6 bases from J; junction bases left unmatched: 1. The germline V gene has CDR1 MGHDK and CDR2 SYGVNS. CDR3 sequence (DNA): TGTGCCAGCGGACAGGTTAATTCACCCCTCCACTTT. This sequence encodes CASGQVNSPLHF.

The rearrangement uses TRBV10-3 and TRBJ1-2; a possible D gene is TRBD1 (6 bases). The ends were cut back, 6 bases at V and 0 bases at J, with 11 bases in the middle. Germline V gene data show CDR1 as ENHRY and CDR2 as SYGVKD. The CDR3 covers 14 residues. The CDR3 is CAISQRQANYGYTF. In nucleotides, the CDR3 is TGTGCCATCAGCCAGAGACAGGCTAACTATGGCTACACCTTC.

To note about this clone: The same CDR3 is also encoded by other DNA sequences in this sample. The chain is built from TRBV5-1 and TRBJ1-1; 7 bases are shared with TRBD1. The CDR3 consists of 15 residues. The V and J ends lost 0 bases and 2 bases, in that order; junction bases with no gene match: 4. Germline assignment: CDR1 SGHRS and CDR2 YFSETQ. This chain's CDR3 is CASSLEGGGNTEAFF. Written as DNA, the CDR3 is TGCGCCAGCAGCTTGGAAGGGGGCGGAAACACTGAAGCTTTCTTT.

The chain recombines TRBV30 with TRBJ2-7; TRBD1 might be the D (6 bases). V was clipped by 4 bases and J by 5 bases, with 9 bases between them. Germline V gene sequence: CDR1 GTSNPN, CDR2 SVGIG (reference sequence). This CDR3 has 11 amino acids. CDR3 DNA sequence: TGTGCCTGGAACAGGGTGGACGAGCAGTACTTC. As protein: CAWNRVDEQYF.

The chain carries TRBV5-1 and TRBJ2-7; 8 nucleotides match TRBD1. There are 16 residues in the CDR3. V lost 4 bases, J lost 3 bases, and 12 bases stayed unmatched. Germline CDR1 SGHRS, CDR2 YFSETQ. CDR3 in DNA: TGCGCCAGCAGCATCTGGACAGGGCAAAGTCGCTACGAGCAGTACTTC. This gives the protein CASSIWTGQSRYEQYF.

The V gene is TRBV5-8, the J gene TRBJ1-5; D uncertain. The V gene's germline CDR1 is SGHTS and CDR2 YDEGEE. This CDR3 is built from 13 residues. Trimming removed 0 bases from V and 5 bases from J, with 6 bases in between. The CDR3 DNA reads TGTGCCAGCAGCTTGGCCTCTTATCAGCCCCAGCATTTT. Its translation: CASSLASYQPQHF. The whole variable domain, remainder taken from reference TRBV5-8 and TRBJ1-5, is EAGVTQSPTHLIKTRGQQATLRCSPISGHTSVYWYQQALGLGLQFLLWYDEGEERNRGNFPPRFSGRQFPNYSSELNVNALELEDSALYLCASSLASYQPQHFGDGTRLSIL.

The rearrangement joins TRBV30 to TRBJ1-2, with a weak D call TRBD1 (6 bases). The length of the CDR3 is 14 residues. Germline V gives CDR1 GTSNPN, CDR2 SVGIG (reference sequence). V lost 1 base and J lost 4, with 13 bases in between. The chain's CDR3 is CAWSAIRGAYGYTF. The CDR3 nucleotides are TGTGCCTGGAGTGCGATACGGGGGGCCTATGGCTACACCTTC. The variable domain in full, completed from reference TRBV30 and TRBJ1-2, reads SQTIHQWPATLVQPVGSPLSLECTVEGTSNPNLYWYRQAAGRGLQLLFYSVGIGQISSEVPQNLSASRPQDRQFILSSKKLLLSDSGFYLCAWSAIRGAYGYTFGSGTRLTVV.

The V gene is TRBV19, the J gene TRBJ1-5; D may be TRBD1 (6 bases). This CDR3 region has 15 residues. Germline V CDR1 and CDR2: LNHDA, SQIVND (reference sequence). V was trimmed by 5 bases and J by 4 bases, leaving 15 bases between them. DNA for the CDR3: TGTGCCAGTAGTTTCGGGGGGGGGCTTAATCAGCCCCAGCATTTT. Its protein product is CASSFGGGLNQPQHF.

V is TRBV11-2 and J is TRBJ1-3, with a possible D match to TRBD1 (5 bases). The CDR3 contains 15 residues. Germline V CDR1 and CDR2: SGHAT, FQNNGV. The V end lost 5 bases, the J end lost 2 bases, and 13 bases lay between the germline ends. This chain's CDR3 is CASSLGANPGNTIYF. Here the CDR3 DNA reads TGTGCCAGCAGCCTTGGGGCAAACCCTGGAAACACCATATATTTT.

The chain employs TRBV19 and TRBJ2-1; the match to TRBD2 covers 8 bases. Germline lookup yields CDR1 LNHDA and CDR2 SQIVND (reference sequence). The V and J ends lost 8 bases and 10 bases, in that order; junction bases with no gene match: 13. The CDR3 has 14 residues. CDR3 sequence: CASRTGLGLGEQFF. CDR3 nucleotide sequence: TGTGCCAGTCGGACGGGACTAGGGTTAGGAGAGCAGTTCTTC. Complete variable domain (other parts from reference TRBV19 and TRBJ2-1): DGGITQSPKYLFRKEGQNVTLSCEQNLNHDAMYWYRQDPGQGLRLIYYSQIVNDFQKGDIAEGYSVSREKKESFPLTVTSAQKNPTAFYLCASRTGLGLGEQFFGPGTRLTVL.